These T cell receptor beta chains were read from a single sample in a study of Graves' ophthalmopathy and Graves' hyperthyroidism. TCRdb re-called the multiplex PCR reads with MiXCR, one entry per CDR3 protein. The data show about 370,000 distinct CDR3 sequences, approximately 18% seen once. Sequencing input: peripheral blood. The receptors here all came from an adult woman with stable Graves' hyperthyroidism. The CDR3 runs from the conserved cysteine through the conserved F or W. Fields, in order: J gene, V gene, D gene, clone size, CDR3 length, CDR3 DNA, CDR3 protein. D genes are given only for firm matches. Size values are once, few and many counts, or a class for expanded clones, and some rows have none.

j_gene: TRBJ2-7; v_gene: TRBV6-2/TRBV6-3; d_gene: .; abundance: once; len: 14; CDR3nt: TGTGCCAGCAGCCCCGGGACTCGACCCTACGAGCAGTACTTC; CDR3aa: CASSPGTRPYEQYF
j_gene: TRBJ2-2; v_gene: TRBV7-2; d_gene: TRBD2; abundance: .; len: 16; CDR3nt: TGTGCCAGCAGCCCTAGCGGGGGGGCCGACACCGGGGAGCTGTTTTTT; CDR3aa: CASSPSGGADTGELFF
j_gene: TRBJ2-7; v_gene: TRBV20-1; d_gene: TRBD1; abundance: many; len: 16; CDR3nt: TGCAGTGCTGTCTACCGTAGGACAGGGGTGGCCTACGAGCAGTACTTC; CDR3aa: CSAVYRRTGVAYEQYF
j_gene: TRBJ2-5; v_gene: TRBV12-3/TRBV12-4; d_gene: TRBD2; abundance: many; len: 16; CDR3nt: TGTGCCAGCAGGGTACTAGCGGGGGGGATCCAAGAGACCCAGTACTTC; CDR3aa: CASRVLAGGIQETQYF
j_gene: TRBJ2-7; v_gene: TRBV7-2; d_gene: TRBD2; abundance: many; len: 16; CDR3nt: TGTGCCAGCAGCTTAGGAACCGGGACTAGAGTGTACGAGCAGTACTTC; CDR3aa: CASSLGTGTRVYEQYF
j_gene: TRBJ2-7; v_gene: TRBV27; d_gene: .; abundance: many; len: 15; CDR3nt: TGTGCCAGCAGTTTAGGGCAGGGGATTACCTACGAGCAGTACTTC; CDR3aa: CASSLGQGITYEQYF
j_gene: TRBJ2-2; v_gene: TRBV20-1; d_gene: TRBD2; abundance: many; len: 16; CDR3nt: TGCAGTGCTATGGAGGGTAGCGGGAGGAACACCGGGGAGCTGTTTTTT; CDR3aa: CSAMEGSGRNTGELFF
j_gene: TRBJ1-3; v_gene: TRBV6-1; d_gene: .; abundance: many; len: 15; CDR3nt: TGTGCCAGCAGCGCCCTCCAAAGCTCTGGAAACACCATATATTTT; CDR3aa: CASSALQSSGNTIYF
j_gene: TRBJ2-5; v_gene: TRBV27; d_gene: .; abundance: many; len: 13; CDR3nt: TGTGCCAGCAGTTTTTTCCAGGGAGAGACCCAGTACTTC; CDR3aa: CASSFFQGETQYF
j_gene: TRBJ1-2; v_gene: TRBV28; d_gene: .; abundance: many; len: 13; CDR3nt: TGTGCCAGCAGTACGACGGACAGCTATGGCTACACCTTC; CDR3aa: CASSTTDSYGYTF
j_gene: TRBJ2-5; v_gene: TRBV10-2; d_gene: TRBD1; abundance: .; len: 14; CDR3nt: TGCGCCAGCAGTGAAGGACAGGGGTATGAGACCCAGTACTTC; CDR3aa: CASSEGQGYETQYF
j_gene: TRBJ2-7; v_gene: TRBV4-1; d_gene: .; abundance: many; len: 14; CDR3nt: TGCGCCAGCAGCCAAGGAGCGGGTTTGGGGGAGCAGTACTTC; CDR3aa: CASSQGAGLGEQYF
j_gene: TRBJ1-6; v_gene: TRBV7-6; d_gene: .; abundance: many; len: 15; CDR3nt: TGTGCCAGCAGCTCAACGGCAGGTGGCAATTCACCCCTCCACTTT; CDR3aa: CASSSTAGGNSPLHF
j_gene: TRBJ2-7; v_gene: TRBV6-5; d_gene: .; abundance: once; len: 14; CDR3nt: TGTGCCAGCAGTTACGGAAGGTTCTCCTACGAGCAGTACTTC; CDR3aa: CASSYGRFSYEQYF
j_gene: TRBJ2-2; v_gene: TRBV7-3; d_gene: .; abundance: few; len: 13; CDR3nt: TGTGCCAGCAGCCCCCAACCTCTCCGGGAGCTGTTTTTT; CDR3aa: CASSPQPLRELFF
j_gene: TRBJ2-7; v_gene: TRBV30; d_gene: .; abundance: .; len: 14; CDR3nt: TGTGCCTGGGGATCAGACACCCGAACCGGCGAGCAGTACTTC; CDR3aa: CAWGSDTRTGEQYF
j_gene: TRBJ1-1; v_gene: TRBV20-1; d_gene: .; abundance: .; len: 15; CDR3nt: TGCAGTGGATCTGGCGGGGGCGGGAGGGACACTGAAGCTTTCTTT; CDR3aa: CSGSGGGGRDTEAFF
j_gene: TRBJ2-5; v_gene: TRBV29-1; d_gene: .; abundance: many; len: 17; CDR3nt: TGCAGCGTCATTGATGGGGTGGGGATTTGGGACCAAGAGACCCAGTACTTC; CDR3aa: CSVIDGVGIWDQETQYF
j_gene: TRBJ1-6; v_gene: TRBV12-3/TRBV12-4; d_gene: .; abundance: many; len: 14; CDR3nt: TGTGCCAGCAGCCCGACAGGAGTCGATTCACCCCTCCACTTT; CDR3aa: CASSPTGVDSPLHF
j_gene: TRBJ1-3; v_gene: TRBV9; d_gene: .; abundance: many; len: 18; CDR3nt: TGTGCCAGCAGCGTAGCCCCCCAAGACGCTAGCTCTGGAAACACCATATATTTT; CDR3aa: CASSVAPQDASSGNTIYF
j_gene: TRBJ2-7; v_gene: TRBV12-3/TRBV12-4; d_gene: .; abundance: few; len: 15; CDR3nt: TGTGCCAGCAGGGACAGCCTTTCCCGCTCCTACGAGCAGTACTTC; CDR3aa: CASRDSLSRSYEQYF
j_gene: TRBJ2-7; v_gene: TRBV5-1; d_gene: TRBD2; abundance: many; len: 15; CDR3nt: TGCGCCAGCAGCTCGGGGAAGCGGGACCCCTACGAGCAGTACTTC; CDR3aa: CASSSGKRDPYEQYF
j_gene: TRBJ2-5; v_gene: TRBV11-2; d_gene: TRBD2; abundance: many; len: 14; CDR3nt: TGTGCCAGCAGCTTAGTCGGCGGGAGTAAGACCCAGTACTTC; CDR3aa: CASSLVGGSKTQYF
j_gene: TRBJ2-7; v_gene: TRBV3-1; d_gene: TRBD2; abundance: few; len: 15; CDR3nt: TGTGCCAGCAGCTTGGGGTTGGGAGGGCTCTACGAGCAGTACTTC; CDR3aa: CASSLGLGGLYEQYF